Presented here are 30 T cell receptor beta chains from one specimen sequenced in a study of T cells in Graves' hyperthyroidism and ophthalmopathy. RNA transcripts were the template for amplifying TCR beta CDR3 regions. The TCR CDR3 first-round RT-PCR relied on the HTBI primer set. TCRdb redid the calling of the multiplex PCR reads with MiXCR, one entry per CDR3 protein. The sample yields about 640,000 distinct CDR3 sequences, under 25% seen once. Sequencing was performed on blood. The origin of the receptors is a man in his thirties or forties with Graves' ophthalmopathy.

The chain couples TRBV27 to TRBJ2-3; D is unclear. V was shortened by 2 bases and J by 1 base, with 7 bases between the two germline ends. Germline V gene sequence: CDR1 MNHEY, CDR2 SMNVEV (reference sequence). The CDR3 loop spans 14 amino acids. DNA for the CDR3: TGTGCCAGCAGTTTAGCGGACGGCACAGATACGCAGTATTTT. Amino acids: CASSLADGTDTQYF.

The rearrangement links TRBV20-1 to TRBJ2-5, with a weak D call TRBD2 (6 bases). CDR1 is DFQATT, CDR2 SNEGSKA, per germline (reference sequence). The length of the CDR3 is 15 residues. Between the trimmed V and J ends, which lost 3 bases and 4 bases, there was a span of 18 bases. The CDR3 sequence is CSARPAAIGGETQYF. The CDR3 DNA sequence: TGCAGTGCTAGGCCGGCAGCAATCGGGGGAGAGACCCAGTACTTC.

This clonotype occurred a few times. Here the CDR3 DNA reads TGTGCCACCAGCAGAGATCGGGACGAGGGCACTGAAGCTTTCTTT. It specifies CATSRDRDEGTEAFF. The V and J genes are TRBV15 and TRBJ1-1; a weak D match, TRBD1 (5 bases). Germline CDR1 LNHNV, CDR2 YYDKDF (reference sequence). Trimming left V 0 bases short and J 4 bases short, with 12 bases between. The CDR3 totals 15 residues. Variable domain in full (rest from reference TRBV15 and TRBJ1-1): DAMVIQNPRYQVTQFGKPVTLSCSQTLNHNVMYWYQQKSSQAPKLLFHYYDKDFNNEADTPDNFQSRRPNTSFCFLDIRSPGLGDTAMYLCATSRDRDEGTEAFFGQGTRLTVV.

This chain connects TRBV20-1 to TRBJ1-6, with D perhaps TRBD1 (5 bases). The CDR3 contains 18 residues. Looked up from germline, CDR1 is DFQATT and CDR2 is SNEGSKA (reference sequence). Trimming left V 0 bases short and J 8 bases short, with 23 bases between. The CDR3 bases are TGCAGTGCTAGAGACGGTCAGGGTGAGGGGTGGTTACATTCACCCCTCCACTTT. Protein sequence: CSARDGQGEGWLHSPLHF.

This sequence joins TRBV6-1 and TRBJ1-5; D not resolved. This CDR3 contains 13 residues. V was shortened by 6 bases and J by 7 bases, with 13 bases between the two germline ends. CDR1 is MNHNS, CDR2 SASEGT, per germline. The CDR3 nucleotides are TGTGCCAGCAGCATGACGTCGAGCCAGCCCCAGCATTTT. Encoded protein: CASSMTSSQPQHF.

The chain uses TRBV28 and TRBJ1-2; no reliable D call. Germline-derived CDR1 and CDR2 are MDHEN and SYDVKM. The CDR3 length is 12 residues. Trimming shortened V by 1 base and J by 7 bases, and 7 bases separated the two germline ends. This chain's CDR3 is CASSLYDFGYTF. CDR3 DNA: TGTGCCAGCAGTTTATATGACTTTGGCTACACCTTC.

The chain recombines TRBV7-2 with TRBJ2-7, with a weak D call TRBD2 (6 bases). This CDR3 comprises 17 residues. V was clipped by 0 bases and J by 2 bases, with 17 bases between them. Germline V gene lookup returns CDR1 SGHTA and CDR2 FQGNSA. The CDR3 bases are TGTGCCAGCAGCTTAGCGCCTCTGACTAGTACAACCTACGAGCAGTACTTC. This gives the protein CASSLAPLTSTTYEQYF.

The sample holds a few counts of this clonotype. V usage is TRBV7-6 and J usage is TRBJ2-1; 8 bases are a match to TRBD2. The germline gives CDR1 SGHVS, CDR2 FNYEAQ. V shed 3 bases, J shed 5 bases, and the junction held 9 bases outside the gene matches. CDR3 size: 16 residues. CDR3 coding DNA: TGTGCCAGCAGCTTGGGGGGACTAGACTATAACAATGAGCAGTTCTTC. It translates to CASSLGGLDYNNEQFF.

The CDR3 sequence: CASSLVLGGELFF. Written as DNA, the CDR3 is TGTGCCAGCAGCCTCGTGTTGGGGGGGGAGCTGTTTTTT. The chain is built from TRBV9 and TRBJ2-2; no clear D. V was cut by 4 bases and J by 8 bases, with 12 bases left in between. CDR1 SGDLS and CDR2 YYNGEE come from the germline V gene. There are 13 residues in the CDR3.

This clonotype was counted between two and nine times. This rearrangement joins TRBV20-1 to TRBJ1-1; TRBD1 is a possible D gene (6 bases). V lost 4 bases to trimming and J lost 6 bases, with 15 bases between them. The CDR3 is made up of 13 amino acids. Germline V lookup: CDR1 DFQATT, CDR2 SNEGSKA (reference sequence). The CDR3 DNA follows: TGCAGTGCTAACCCGACAGGCTGGTCTGAAGCTTTCTTT. This encodes CSANPTGWSEAFF.

The chain joins TRBV6-2 or TRBV6-3 to TRBJ2-5; TRBD1 aligns across 7 bases. CDR3 length equals 14 residues. Germline loops: CDR1 MNHEY, CDR2 SVGEGT. Losses at the gene ends were 5 bases for V and 3 bases for J; bases not matched to a gene: 6. The CDR3 loop reads CASSRPDREETQYF. The CDR3 nucleotides read TGTGCCAGCAGTCGCCCAGACAGGGAAGAGACCCAGTACTTC.

The chain joins TRBV9 to TRBJ2-2; TRBD2 agrees at 7 bases. CDR1 is SGDLS, CDR2 YYNGEE, per germline. The J segment lost 1 base and the V segment lost 6 bases, leaving 9 bases of the junction unmatched. The CDR3 sequence is 16 residues long. The chain's CDR3 is CASTPRRELNTGELFF. CDR3 sequence (DNA): TGTGCCAGCACCCCGCGGCGGGAGCTGAACACCGGGGAGCTGTTTTTT.

Many counts were recorded for this clonotype. The rearrangement links TRBV6-1 to TRBJ2-2; D tentatively reads TRBD1 or TRBD2 (5 bases each). The CDR3 covers 17 residues. V was trimmed by 5 bases and J by 7 bases, leaving 23 bases between them. CDR1 is MNHNS, CDR2 SASEGT, per germline. For the CDR3, the DNA is TGTGCCAGCAGTAACGGTCCGGGACGACGAGTGGGCGGGGAGCTGTTTTTT. It is translated as CASSNGPGRRVGGELFF.

In its sample, this clonotype was seen many times. For the CDR3, the DNA is TGTGCCAGCAGCTTACGAGCAGGGGGCTATGGCTACACCTTC. It yields the protein CASSLRAGGYGYTF. The chain carries TRBV13 and TRBJ1-2, with 7 bases matching TRBD1. With 2 bases clipped from V and 4 bases from J, the junction kept 4 bases outside the gene matches. The germline gives CDR1 PRHDT, CDR2 FYEKMQ (reference sequence). The length of the CDR3 is 14 residues.

This chain links TRBV30 with TRBJ2-2; 14 nucleotides agree with TRBD2. V gave up 3 bases and J gave up 5 bases; unmatched junction bases: 5. The CDR3 covers 16 residues. The germline V gene encodes CDR1 GTSNPN and CDR2 SVGIG (reference sequence). The CDR3 region has the DNA TGTGCCTGGAGCATCGGACTAGCGGGAGGAACCGGGGAGCTGTTTTTT. Amino acid sequence: CAWSIGLAGGTGELFF.

The rearrangement uses TRBV19 and TRBJ2-1; D ambiguous. Trimming left V 3 bases short and J 8 bases short, with 14 bases between. The CDR3 contains 14 residues. Germline V lookup: CDR1 LNHDA, CDR2 SQIVND (reference sequence). The CDR3 DNA is TGTGCCAGTAGTATGGCAGCAGCTTACCATGAGCAGTTCTTC. This translates into CASSMAAAYHEQFF.

At least ten counts were recorded for this clonotype. The chain employs TRBV30 and TRBJ2-2, with 14 nucleotides matching TRBD2. V dropped 8 bases and J dropped 8; count of bases not matched to a gene: 10. Germline V lookup: CDR1 GTSNPN, CDR2 SVGIG (reference sequence). The CDR3 is 15 residues long. CDR3 DNA sequence: TGTGCCGGGACCGGGACTAGCGGGAGTAAGGGGGAGCTGTTTTTT. Amino acid sequence: CAGTGTSGSKGELFF.

A word on this clonotype: This may arise from a read error, as a much more abundant clone is one base away. The chain links TRBV2 to TRBJ1-2; the match to TRBD1 covers 7 bases. The V and J ends lost 4 bases and 4 bases, in that order; junction bases with no gene match: 9. The CDR3 runs 15 residues. Germline lookup yields CDR1 SNHLY and CDR2 FYNNEI. CDR3 bases: TGTGCCAGCAGTGGGCAGGACAGGATGTCCTATGGCTACACCTTC. Its translation is CASSGQDRMSYGYTF.

V and J are TRBV6-1 and TRBJ1-2; 7 bases agree with TRBD1. There are 13 residues in the CDR3. In germline, CDR1 is MNHNS, CDR2 SASEGT. The V segment lost 6 bases and the J segment 8 bases; nucleotides outside the gene matches: 9. The CDR3 region has the DNA TGTGCCAGCAGCGAGGGACAGACTTACGGCTACACCTTC. This translates into CASSEGQTYGYTF.

This clonotype appeared a few times. The gene calls are TRBV7-2 and TRBJ2-1; TRBD2 matches at 15 bases. V trimming: 3 bases; J trimming: 7 bases; junction bases outside the gene matches: 4. The CDR3 totals 16 residues. Germline lookup yields CDR1 SGHTA and CDR2 FQGNSA. In DNA form, the CDR3 reads TGTGCCAGCAGCTTGACTGGGACTAGCGGGAGGAATGAGCAGTTCTTC. As protein: CASSLTGTSGRNEQFF.

This clonotype was counted only a few times. The chain couples TRBV7-8 to TRBJ2-1; tentatively, D is TRBD2 (6 bases). V was cut by 1 base and J by 0 bases, with 10 bases left in between. The CDR3 has 16 amino acids. Germline CDR1 reads SGHVS; CDR2 reads FQNEAQ. CDR3 nucleotide sequence: TGTGCCAGCAGCTTAGTTAGCGGAAACTCCTACAATGAGCAGTTCTTC. This sequence encodes CASSLVSGNSYNEQFF.

The rearrangement links TRBV3-1 to TRBJ2-1, with 14 bases identical to TRBD2. Trimming cost V 1 base and J 12 bases; bases outside gene matches: 8. The CDR3 consists of 16 residues. Germline CDR1 and CDR2: LGHDT and YNNKEL (reference sequence). CDR3 amino acids: CASSQGLAGGLSPQFF. The CDR3 nucleotides are TGTGCCAGCAGCCAAGGACTAGCGGGAGGGCTAAGCCCGCAGTTCTTC.

This clonotype occurred a few times. The gene calls are TRBV2 and TRBJ1-3; maybe TRBD1 (6 bases). Germline assignment: CDR1 SNHLY and CDR2 FYNNEI. With 5 bases removed from V and 0 bases from J, the gap between germline ends came to 11 bases. The CDR3 is made up of 15 amino acids. The CDR3 bases are TGTGCCAGCAGTATAGACAGGAGCTCTGGAAACACCATATATTTT. It is translated as CASSIDRSSGNTIYF.

The chain uses TRBV18 and TRBJ2-3, with a weak D call TRBD2 (6 bases). V lost 3 bases and J lost 5, with 12 bases in between. Germline V gene data show CDR1 as KGHSH and CDR2 as LQKENI. This CDR3 spans 14 amino acids. The CDR3 sequence is CASSPSTSGDTQYF. The CDR3 bases are TGTGCCAGCTCACCTTCGACTAGTGGAGATACGCAGTATTTT.

This CDR3 reads CASSYSSSGTTTGELFF. As DNA, the CDR3 is TGTGCCAGCAGTTACTCGAGTAGCGGGACGACCACCGGGGAGCTGTTTTTT. This rearrangement joins TRBV6-2 or TRBV6-3 to TRBJ2-2, with 8 nucleotides matching TRBD2. Germline CDR1 MNHEY, CDR2 SVGEGT. The CDR3 length is 17 residues. Germline trimming cut 0 bases from V and 4 bases from J; bases unmatched to any gene: 7.

This clonotype turned up a few times. This sequence joins TRBV7-2 and TRBJ2-7; D is perhaps TRBD1 (6 bases). The V end was cut by 5 bases, the J end by 2 bases, with 16 bases between. Germline CDR1 reads SGHTA; CDR2 reads FQGNSA. The CDR3 has 15 amino acids. CDR3 sequence reads: CASSPQTGPTYEQYF. CDR3 in DNA: TGTGCCAGCAGCCCTCAGACAGGACCAACCTACGAGCAGTACTTC.

This clonotype was counted a few times. This chain joins TRBV28 and TRBJ1-1, with D perhaps matching TRBD1 (6 bases). CDR3 length: 17 residues. Germline V gene lookup returns CDR1 MDHEN and CDR2 SYDVKM. Trimming left V 1 base short and J 2 bases short, with 17 bases between. CDR3 amino acids: CASSLSAGLGANTEAFF. The CDR3 coding sequence is TGTGCCAGCAGTTTATCTGCAGGTCTGGGGGCAAACACTGAAGCTTTCTTT.

In its sample, this clonotype was seen a few times. V gene TRBV6-2 or TRBV6-3 combines with J gene TRBJ2-5, with D uncertain. Germline V gene data show CDR1 as MNHEY and CDR2 as SVGEGT. V shed 0 bases and J shed 1 base, with 9 bases lying between them. CDR3 length equals 15 residues. The CDR3 sequence: CASSYSTPTQETQYF. In DNA form, the CDR3 reads TGTGCCAGCAGTTACTCGACACCCACCCAAGAGACCCAGTACTTC.

This clonotype was found a few times. The CDR3 DNA reads as TGTGCCAGCAGTTTTCAGGGGTCCTACAATGAGCAGTTCTTC. This translates into CASSFQGSYNEQFF. The rearrangement links TRBV28 to TRBJ2-1, with D possibly TRBD1 on 6 matching bases. This CDR3 region has 14 residues. The germline CDR1 and CDR2 sequences are MDHEN and SYDVKM. The V and J ends lost 3 bases and 1 base respectively, with 7 bases between them. The entire variable domain, with the rest obtained from reference TRBV28 and TRBJ2-1, is as follows: DVKVTQSSRYLVKRTGEKVFLECVQDMDHENMFWYRQDPGLGLRLIYFSYDVKMKEKGDIPEGYSVSREKKERFSLILESASTNQTSMYLCASSFQGSYNEQFFGPGTRLTVL.

This clonotype was recorded at least ten times. This chain joins TRBV7-9 and TRBJ2-1; 9 nucleotides match TRBD1. Germline values: CDR1 SEHNR, CDR2 FQNEAQ (reference sequence). There are 17 residues in the CDR3. Trimming took 1 base from V and 2 from J; bases not matched to a gene: 6. CDR3: CASSLGWTGATYNEQFF. CDR3 bases: TGTGCCAGCAGCTTAGGCTGGACAGGGGCGACCTACAATGAGCAGTTCTTC.